This TCR beta chain was captured in a study of shared clonotypes between healthy human individuals. Each of the donors was a healthy adult who was HIV-negative and had not had a recent acute infection or vaccination. All participating donors were Caucasian adults from Nashville, Tennessee. Using immunoSEQ multiplex PCR, the repertoire was profiled, and TCRdb retains in-frame clones only, with some absent. The table lists 2 million to 2.5 million clones, approximately 94% of them singletons. In the case of this clone: Its antigen remains unknown.

Germline assignment: CDR1 LNHDA and CDR2 SQIVND (reference sequence). Trimming removed 4 bases from V and 2 bases from J; junction bases left unmatched: 5. This CDR3 comprises 14 residues. Overall study findings and caveats: Compared with clonotypes that all four donors shared, non-shared clonotypes had lower generation probabilities.

The chain combines TRBV19 with TRBJ2-7, with 7 bases matching TRBD2. The receptor was derived from a man younger than 35 in good health. Sequenced sample: naive CD4+ T cells sorted from blood. As for subset: CD45RA+ positively selected. The CDR3 bases are TGTGCCAGTAGTACACCAGCGGGACCCTACGAGCAGTACTTC. Its translation is CASSTPAGPYEQYF.